Listed below are T cell receptor beta chains from one sample, sequenced in a study of identical twins. Using its own MiXCR run on the 5' RACE reads, TCRdb lists one record per CDR3 protein. In the table there are about 1.7 million distinct CDR3 sequences, roughly 35% of which are singletons. Sequencing used cord blood. These receptor sequences come from a newborn girl in good health. Both conserved end residues are part of each CDR3. A D gene is named only where the DNA matches it firmly. Clone size, where shown, is once, few, many, or a class for clones that have expanded.

-	TRBJ2-7	TRBV5-1	TRBD2	CASSAGLADTYEQYF	TGCGCCAGCAGCGCGGGACTAGCGGACACCTACGAGCAGTACTTC
-	TRBJ1-2	TRBV7-2	TRBD1	CASSSDREIDGYTF	TGTGCCAGCAGCTCGGACAGGGAAATTGATGGCTACACCTTC
few	TRBJ2-3	TRBV5-1	TRBD1	CASSLPGTGTSTDTQYF	TGCGCCAGCAGCTTACCCGGGACAGGGACCTCTACAGATACGCAGTATTTT
-	TRBJ2-7	TRBV12-3/TRBV12-4	-	CASSLELAYYEQYF	TGTGCCAGCAGTTTAGAACTAGCCTACTACGAGCAGTACTTC
few	TRBJ2-4	TRBV20-1	TRBD2	CSATGRGALNIQYF	TGCAGTGCTACGGGGCGGGGGGCCTTGAACATTCAGTACTTC
-	TRBJ2-2	TRBV9	-	CASSVGGRVYTGELFF	TGTGCCAGCAGCGTAGGGGGCAGGGTTTACACCGGGGAGCTGTTTTTT
-	TRBJ2-7	TRBV13	TRBD1	CASSPGTGVHEQYF	TGTGCCAGCAGCCCCGGGACAGGGGTCCACGAGCAGTACTTC
few	TRBJ1-2	TRBV24-1	-	CATSGARESYGYTF	TGTGCCACCAGTGGGGCGAGGGAGAGCTATGGCTACACCTTC
-	TRBJ1-1	TRBV27	-	CASSWDLEAFF	TGTGCCAGCAGTTGGGATCTTGAAGCTTTCTTT
many	TRBJ2-5	TRBV4-1	-	CASSQTIVKETQYF	TGCGCCAGCAGCCAAACGATCGTGAAAGAGACCCAGTACTTC
-	TRBJ2-3	TRBV28	TRBD2	CASALAGAGADTQYF	TGTGCCAGCGCATTAGCGGGAGCAGGGGCAGATACGCAGTATTTT
-	TRBJ2-1	TRBV12-5	-	CASGLVYGGAYNEQFF	TGTGCTAGTGGTTTGGTTTATGGGGGCGCTTACAATGAGCAGTTCTTC
many	TRBJ2-3	TRBV10-3	-	CATKRGTDTQYF	TGTGCCACCAAGCGGGGCACAGATACGCAGTATTTT
few	TRBJ2-7	TRBV25-1	TRBD2	CASSSAGGHEQYF	TGTGCCAGCAGCTCAGCGGGAGGACACGAGCAGTACTTC
-	TRBJ2-7	TRBV4-2	-	CASSHILDFSYEQYF	TGTGCCAGCAGCCATATTCTGGACTTCTCCTACGAGCAGTACTTC
-	TRBJ2-1	TRBV10-3	TRBD2	CAISERGEWNEQFF	TGTGCCATCAGTGAGCGGGGGGAATGGAATGAGCAGTTCTTC
many	TRBJ2-3	TRBV29-1	TRBD1	CSVGQPPGDTQYF	TGCAGCGTGGGACAGCCTCCAGGGGATACGCAGTATTTT
-	TRBJ2-7	TRBV5-1	TRBD2	CASSLGLAGGQSSYEQYF	TGCGCCAGCAGCTTGGGGCTAGCGGGGGGTCAAAGCTCCTACGAGCAGTACTTC
-	TRBJ2-1	TRBV7-2	-	CASSLRVSSYNEQFF	TGTGCCAGCAGCTTACGTGTGAGCTCCTACAATGAGCAGTTCTTC
-	TRBJ2-3	TRBV5-1	TRBD2	CASSLVRGLAKNTDTQYF	TGCGCCAGCAGCTTGGTGAGGGGACTAGCGAAAAACACAGATACGCAGTATTTT
many	TRBJ1-2	TRBV6-1	-	CASSEARRAYGYTF	TGTGCCAGCAGTGAAGCGCGGAGGGCTTATGGCTACACCTTC
few	TRBJ2-3	TRBV20-1	TRBD2	CSARGLVRIDTQYF	TGCAGTGCTAGGGGACTAGTTAGAATAGATACGCAGTATTTT
many	TRBJ2-7	TRBV7-2	-	CASSLDAHSYEQYF	TGTGCCAGCAGCTTAGACGCACACTCCTACGAGCAGTACTTC
once	TRBJ2-3	TRBV28	TRBD1	CASSGNRGTQYF	TGTGCCAGCAGTGGAAACAGGGGTACGCAGTATTTT
-	TRBJ1-5	TRBV20-1	-	CSARDPEQAHQPQHF	TGCAGTGCTAGAGACCCGGAACAGGCGCATCAGCCCCAGCATTTT
-	TRBJ2-5	TRBV29-1	-	CSVVRGRTDLGEQYF	TGCAGCGTTGTTAGGGGGAGAACCGATTTAGGTGAGCAGTACTTC
-	TRBJ2-7	TRBV28	-	CASSLPDRSYGQYF	TGTGCCAGCAGTTTACCCGACAGATCCTACGGGCAGTACTTC
few	TRBJ1-2	TRBV10-3	-	CAISERQDYGYTF	TGTGCCATCAGTGAAAGACAGGACTATGGCTACACCTTC
-	TRBJ1-2	TRBV12-3/TRBV12-4	TRBD1	CASSLDRGRGGYGYTF	TGTGCCAGCAGTCTAGACAGGGGGCGAGGTGGCTATGGCTACACCTTC
many	TRBJ2-4	TRBV5-1	-	CASSSTTLAKNIQYF	TGCGCCAGCAGCTCTACGACCCTAGCCAAAAACATTCAGTACTTC
-	TRBJ1-2	TRBV5-1	TRBD1	CASSVNPGQPYGYTF	TGCGCCAGCAGCGTCAATCCGGGACAGCCGTATGGCTACACCTTC
-	TRBJ2-2	TRBV11-3	TRBD1	CASSEDRGLRTGELFF	TGTGCCAGCAGCGAGGACAGGGGATTAAGAACCGGGGAGCTGTTTTTT
-	TRBJ1-1	TRBV4-2	-	CASRDRGAVDTEAFF	TGTGCCAGCAGGGATCGGGGGGCGGTGGACACTGAAGCTTTCTTT
-	TRBJ1-2	TRBV29-1	TRBD1	CSVGTADYGYTF	TGCAGCGTGGGGACAGCCGACTATGGCTACACCTTC
-	TRBJ1-5	TRBV4-1	-	CASSQDPTIQPQHF	TGCGCCAGCAGCCAAGATCCCACCATTCAGCCCCAGCATTTT
-	TRBJ1-2	TRBV7-9	-	CASLSLHGRLDDGYTF	TGTGCCAGCCTCAGCTTGCACGGAAGATTAGACGATGGCTACACCTTC
-	TRBJ1-1	TRBV20-1	TRBD1	CSARGTGMNTEAFF	TGCAGTGCTAGAGGGACAGGGATGAACACTGAAGCTTTCTTT
-	TRBJ2-1	TRBV5-1	TRBD2	CASSWQRTSGYNEQFF	TGCGCCAGCAGCTGGCAACGGACTAGCGGATACAATGAGCAGTTCTTC
-	TRBJ1-1	TRBV10-3	TRBD1	CAISAGKGAMNTEAFF	TGTGCCATCAGTGCCGGAAAGGGGGCAATGAACACTGAAGCTTTCTTT
-	TRBJ1-5	TRBV3-1	-	CASSQDQRGNQPQHF	TGTGCCAGCAGCCAAGATCAACGGGGCAATCAGCCCCAGCATTTT
few	TRBJ2-1	TRBV6-5	-	CASTQTGPYNEQFF	TGTGCCAGCACCCAAACGGGACCTTACAATGAGCAGTTCTTC
-	TRBJ2-3	TRBV20-1	-	CSARGLSRGRDTQYF	TGCAGTGCTAGAGGACTTAGTAGGGGGAGGGATACGCAGTATTTT
once	TRBJ1-1	TRBV25-1	-	CASSALTGTGNTEAFF	TGTGCCAGCAGTGCGCTTACCGGGACGGGGAACACTGAAGCTTTCTTT
few	TRBJ2-3	TRBV9	-	CASSVGGEPTDTQYF	TGTGCCAGCAGCGTAGGTGGGGAGCCCACAGATACGCAGTATTTT
-	TRBJ2-7	TRBV12-3/TRBV12-4	-	CASISQGLQGYEQYF	TGTGCCAGCATTTCCCAGGGGCTTCAAGGCTACGAGCAGTACTTC
-	TRBJ1-1	TRBV2	-	CASARTAVNTEAFF	TGTGCCAGCGCCCGAACGGCGGTGAACACTGAAGCTTTCTTT